The 27 T cell receptor beta chains reported below all come from one sample, sequenced in a study of cytomegalovirus exposure and HLA in healthy donors. PCR employed 60 Vbeta and 13 Jbeta primers. Using immunoSEQ multiplex PCR, the repertoire was profiled, and TCRdb retains in-frame clones only, with some absent. The table includes over 150,000 clones, around 75% detected once. The sample consisted of PBMCs. All receptors derive from a human donor in good health.

V gene TRBV5-6 combines with J gene TRBJ2-1; TRBD2 is a possible D gene (6 bases). The V and J ends lost 4 bases and 8 bases respectively, with 16 bases between them. The CDR3 spans 14 residues. Per the germline V gene, CDR1 is SGHDT and CDR2 is YYEEEE. The CDR3 sequence: CASSLRGPGDEQFF. CDR3 DNA: TGTGCCAGCAGCCTGAGGGGCCCGGGGGATGAGCAGTTCTTC.

The J gene is TRBJ2-1, the V gene TRBV15, with D unresolved. From germline, CDR1 is LNHNV and CDR2 YYDKDF (reference sequence). The V gene lost 2 bases and the J gene lost 3 bases, with 11 bases spanning the gap. The CDR3 is made up of 15 amino acids. CDR3 DNA: TGTGCCACCAGCAGACCCTCGACGGGCTACAATGAGCAGTTCTTC. As protein: CATSRPSTGYNEQFF.

V is TRBV6-1 and J is TRBJ2-5; TRBD1 aligns across 7 bases. With 3 bases clipped from V and 1 base from J, the junction kept 5 bases outside the gene matches. The CDR3 totals 15 residues. Germline assignment: CDR1 MNHNS and CDR2 SASEGT. CDR3 DNA: TGTGCCAGCAGTGATGTCCGGGACAGCCAAGAGACCCAGTACTTC. This encodes CASSDVRDSQETQYF.

The rearrangement uses TRBV10-3 and TRBJ1-4, with a tentative D call TRBD1 (6 bases). The CDR3 consists of 17 residues. Trimming stripped 6 bases from V and 0 bases from J, with 17 bases between. Germline lookup yields CDR1 ENHRY and CDR2 SYGVKD. As DNA, the CDR3 is TGTGCCATCAGGGATGACAGGCGACCTTCAACTAATGAAAAACTGTTTTTT. It codes for CAIRDDRRPSTNEKLFF.

The chain carries TRBV7-9 and TRBJ1-1, with D perhaps matching TRBD1 (6 bases). The CDR3 totals 17 residues. Trimming left V 4 bases short and J 1 base short, with 19 bases between. Germline assignment: CDR1 SEHNR and CDR2 FQNEAQ (reference sequence). The CDR3 spells CASSSYNIGGKNTEAFF. The CDR3 DNA follows: TGTGCCAGCAGCTCCTACAATATAGGGGGAAAGAACACTGAAGCTTTCTTT.

The chain couples TRBV7-2 to TRBJ2-1, with TRBD1 identical over 8 bases. The CDR3 totals 14 residues. Germline V lookup: CDR1 SGHTA, CDR2 FQGNSA. V lost 4 bases, J lost 5 bases, and 4 bases stayed unmatched. This CDR3 is CASSYGQGNNEQFF. CDR3 nucleotide sequence: TGTGCCAGCAGCTACGGACAGGGAAACAATGAGCAGTTCTTC. The whole variable domain, filled in from reference TRBV7-2 and TRBJ2-1, reads GAGVSQSPSNKVTEKGKDVELRCDPISGHTALYWYRQSLGQGLEFLIYFQGNSAPDKSGLPSDRFSAERTGGSVSTLTIQRTQQEDSAVYLCASSYGQGNNEQFFGPGTRLTVL.

V usage is TRBV5-4 and J usage is TRBJ2-3; 7 bases line up with TRBD2. The CDR3 is 15 amino acids. CDR1 SGHNT and CDR2 YYREEE come from the germline V gene (reference sequence). V shed 3 bases and J 5 bases; nucleotides not matched to a gene: 9. The CDR3 here is CASSSIGGFGDTQYF. The CDR3 region has the DNA TGTGCCAGCAGCTCCATCGGGGGGTTTGGAGATACGCAGTATTTT.

The table lists this clone with a count of one. This chain connects TRBV7-2 to TRBJ1-1, with 8 positions matching TRBD1. The CDR3 runs 14 residues. Per germline, CDR1 SGHTA and CDR2 FQGNSA. V gave up 4 bases and J gave up 5 bases; unmatched junction bases: 6. The CDR3 sequence is CASSSQGAYTEAFF. The DNA of the CDR3 is TGTGCCAGCAGCTCCCAGGGGGCTTATACTGAAGCTTTCTTT.

The sample holds a few counts of this clone. The CDR3 sequence: CASSQGTQGIYEQYF. The CDR3 coding sequence is TGCGCCAGCAGCCAAGGCACACAGGGCATCTACGAGCAGTACTTC. The V and J genes are TRBV4-1 and TRBJ2-7; D possibly corresponds to TRBD1 (6 bases). Trimming shortened V by 1 base and J by 3 bases, and 13 bases separated the two germline ends. The germline V gene encodes CDR1 MGHRA and CDR2 YSYEKL. CDR3 size: 15 residues.

The J gene is TRBJ1-2, the V gene TRBV18, with 10 bases aligning to TRBD1. The CDR3 covers 16 residues. The V gene end was trimmed by 4 bases and the J gene end by 3 bases; junction bases not matched to a gene: 8. CDR1 is KGHSH, CDR2 LQKENI, per germline. The CDR3 loop reads CASSRDRGGSYYGYTF. CDR3 sequence (DNA): TGTGCCAGCTCACGGGACAGGGGAGGATCATACTATGGCTACACCTTC.

This chain uses TRBV28 with TRBJ2-1; 10 nucleotides agree with TRBD2. Germline loops: CDR1 MDHEN, CDR2 SYDVKM. V was clipped by 6 bases and J by 5 bases; unmatched bases: 7. The CDR3 is 15 amino acids. CDR3: CASRLPSGGHNEQFF. The CDR3 DNA is TGTGCCAGCAGGCTTCCTAGCGGGGGCCACAATGAGCAGTTCTTC. The whole variable domain, remainder taken from reference TRBV28 and TRBJ2-1, is DVKVTQSSRYLVKRTGEKVFLECVQDMDHENMFWYRQDPGLGLRLIYFSYDVKMKEKGDIPEGYSVSREKKERFSLILESASTNQTSMYLCASRLPSGGHNEQFFGPGTRLTVL.

The V call is TRBV5-4, the J call TRBJ1-2; TRBD1 agrees at 9 bases. This CDR3 region has 14 residues. Losses at the gene ends were 4 bases for V and 8 bases for J; bases not matched to a gene: 9. Germline CDR1 SGHNT, CDR2 YYREEE (reference sequence). DNA for the CDR3: TGTGCCAGCAGCCCGGGACAGGGTCTCTGGGGCTACACCTTC. This codes for CASSPGQGLWGYTF. The full variable domain, rest sourced from reference TRBV5-4 and TRBJ1-2, is ETGVTQSPTHLIKTRGQQVTLRCSSQSGHNTVSWYQQALGQGPQFIFQYYREEENGRGNFPPRFSGLQFPNYSSELNVNALELDDSALYLCASSPGQGLWGYTFGSGTRLTVV.

This clone showed up just a few times. The rearrangement joins TRBV6-6 to TRBJ1-2, with TRBD1 matching over 11 bases. V shed 4 bases and J 4 bases; nucleotides not matched to a gene: 5. There are 15 residues in the CDR3. Germline CDR1 reads MNHNY; CDR2 reads SVGAGI (reference sequence). This CDR3 reads CASSSRTGGGYGYTF. CDR3 nucleotide sequence: TGTGCCAGCAGTTCCCGGACAGGGGGCGGCTATGGCTACACCTTC.

V is TRBV18 and J is TRBJ2-5, with 11 bases that match TRBD2. Trimming removed 4 bases from V and 0 bases from J; junction bases left unmatched: 4. In germline, CDR1 is KGHSH, CDR2 LQKENI. The CDR3 sequence is 16 residues long. The CDR3: CASSLTSGTYQETQYF. CDR3 nucleotide sequence: TGTGCCAGCTCACTGACTAGCGGGACGTACCAAGAGACCCAGTACTTC.

The CDR3 DNA is TGCAGCGTTGACGAGGGCCCCGCGTTTGAGCAGTTCTTC. Translated, it gives CSVDEGPAFEQFF. The rearrangement uses TRBV29-1 and TRBJ2-1; D might be TRBD2 (5 bases). CDR1 is SQVTM and CDR2 is ANQGSEA in the germline V gene. This CDR3 is built from 13 residues. V gave up 3 bases and J gave up 9 bases, with 15 bases separating them.

The CDR3 here is CASTRGGPATYEQYF. CDR3 nucleotides: TGCGCCAGCACCCGAGGGGGACCCGCCACCTACGAGCAGTACTTC. This sequence joins TRBV10-1 and TRBJ2-7; tentative D call: TRBD1 (6 bases). The germline CDR1 and CDR2 sequences are WNHNN and SYGVQD (reference sequence). V was trimmed by 7 bases and J by 2 bases, leaving 18 bases between them. The length of the CDR3 is 15 residues.

The chain joins TRBV19 to TRBJ1-1, with TRBD1 as a possible D gene (6 bases). This CDR3 spans 15 amino acids. The V end lost 0 bases, the J end lost 1 base, and 9 bases lay between the germline ends. Germline V gene sequence: CDR1 LNHDA, CDR2 SQIVND (reference sequence). CDR3 sequence reads: CASSIEGATNTEAFF. For the CDR3, the DNA is TGTGCCAGTAGTATAGAGGGGGCTACGAACACTGAAGCTTTCTTT.

This clone was seen only once. The rearrangement links TRBV10-3 to TRBJ1-3; D possibly corresponds to TRBD1 (6 bases). V was trimmed by 3 bases and J by 1 base, leaving 13 bases between them. The CDR3 is 16 residues long. Germline V CDR1 and CDR2: ENHRY, SYGVKD. In DNA form, the CDR3 reads TGTGCCATCAGTGAACAGGGCTATTCGTCTGGAAACACCATATATTTT. It translates to CAISEQGYSSGNTIYF.

The rearrangement links TRBV11-3 to TRBJ1-4, with a weak D call TRBD1 (6 bases). Germline-derived CDR1 and CDR2 are SGHNT and YENEEA. This CDR3 is built from 15 residues. Trimming removed 5 bases at V and 8 bases at J, with 18 bases between. The CDR3 bases are TGTGCCAGCAGCGCCCGGGACACCCAAAGAGAAAAACTGTTTTTT. This encodes CASSARDTQREKLFF.

This clone was picked up a small number of times. The rearrangement links TRBV7-9 to TRBJ1-1; TRBD1 might be the D (6 bases). CDR3 length equals 18 residues. V gave up 5 bases and J gave up 5 bases, with 27 bases separating them. Germline assignment: CDR1 SEHNR and CDR2 FQNEAQ (reference sequence). This chain's CDR3 is CASSALGDLGGLGTEAFF. The DNA for the CDR3 is TGTGCCAGCAGCGCACTCGGGGATCTCGGGGGGCTGGGGACTGAAGCTTTCTTT.

The chain combines TRBV27 with TRBJ1-1; 12 bases are a match to TRBD1. The CDR3 consists of 14 residues. The J segment lost 7 bases and the V segment lost 5 bases, leaving 5 bases of the junction unmatched. The germline CDR1 and CDR2 sequences are MNHEY and SMNVEV (reference sequence). This CDR3 reads CASSAGTGGFEAFF. The DNA of the CDR3 is TGTGCCAGCAGTGCTGGGACAGGGGGCTTTGAAGCTTTCTTT.

The chain links TRBV27 to TRBJ2-7, with D unresolved. V lost 5 bases and J 0 bases, leaving 11 bases between the germline ends. The germline V gene encodes CDR1 MNHEY and CDR2 SMNVEV (reference sequence). The CDR3 length is 14 residues. This CDR3 reads CASSLSTGSYEQYF. For the CDR3, the DNA is TGTGCCAGCAGTCTAAGTACTGGCTCCTACGAGCAGTACTTC.

V is TRBV5-6 and J is TRBJ1-2, with TRBD1 matching 7 bases. CDR3 length: 13 amino acids. J was trimmed by 2 bases and V by 4 bases; bases with no gene match: 2. CDR1 is SGHDT and CDR2 is YYEEEE in the germline V gene. CDR3 region: CASSPGGNYGYTF. The CDR3 DNA reads TGTGCCAGCAGCCCAGGGGGGAACTATGGCTACACCTTC.

The V call is TRBV5-1, the J call TRBJ1-1; the match to TRBD1 covers 9 bases. The CDR3 has 17 residues. Germline V CDR1 and CDR2: SGHRS, YFSETQ. V shed 3 bases, J shed 10 bases, and the junction held 19 bases outside the gene matches. CDR3 bases: TGCGCCAGCAGCTCAATTCCGGGACAGGGAACCACTTCAGCAGCTTTCTTT. Its translation: CASSSIPGQGTTSAAFF.

The rearrangement uses TRBV7-2 and TRBJ2-1, with D maybe TRBD1 (6 bases). The CDR3 sequence is 15 residues long. V shed 6 bases and J shed 1 base, with 13 bases lying between them. CDR1 is SGHTA and CDR2 is FQGNSA in the germline V gene. CDR3 residues: CASRSTGLSYNEQFF. The CDR3 DNA is TGTGCCAGCAGGTCCACAGGGTTATCCTACAATGAGCAGTTCTTC.

The chain couples TRBV13 to TRBJ2-4; 16 bases match TRBD2. The germline CDR1 and CDR2 sequences are PRHDT and FYEKMQ (reference sequence). V shed 5 bases and J 12 bases; nucleotides not matched to a gene: 4. The CDR3 extends over 14 amino acids. The CDR3, as DNA: TGTGCCAGCAGCCGGGGACTAGCGGGGGGGCGTCAGTACTTC. It specifies CASSRGLAGGRQYF. Supplemented by reference TRBV13 and TRBJ2-4, the full variable domain reads AAGVIQSPRHLIKEKRETATLKCYPIPRHDTVYWYQQGPGQDPQFLISFYEKMQSDKGSIPDRFSAQQFSDYHSELNMSSLELGDSALYFCASSRGLAGGRQYFGAGTRLSVL.

This clone is a singleton in its sample. The chain joins TRBV6-6 to TRBJ2-5; 9 positions agree with TRBD1. J lost 4 bases, V lost 4 bases, and 1 base had no gene match. The CDR3 has 13 residues. Germline loops: CDR1 MNHNY, CDR2 SVGAGI (reference sequence). The CDR3 DNA sequence: TGTGCCAGCAGTTTGGGACAGGGAGAGACCCAGTACTTC. Amino acid sequence: CASSLGQGETQYF.